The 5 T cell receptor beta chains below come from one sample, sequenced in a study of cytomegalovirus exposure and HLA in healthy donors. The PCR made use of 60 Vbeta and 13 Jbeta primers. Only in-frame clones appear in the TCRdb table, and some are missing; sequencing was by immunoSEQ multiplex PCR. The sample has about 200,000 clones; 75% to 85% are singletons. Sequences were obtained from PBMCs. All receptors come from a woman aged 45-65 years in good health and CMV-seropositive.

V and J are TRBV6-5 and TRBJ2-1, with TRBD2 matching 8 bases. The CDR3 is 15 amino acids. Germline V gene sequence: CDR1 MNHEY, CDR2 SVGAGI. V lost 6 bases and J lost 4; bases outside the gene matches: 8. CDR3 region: CASRAGLAGYNEQFF. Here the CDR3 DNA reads TGTGCCAGCAGGGCTGGCCTAGCGGGTTACAATGAGCAGTTCTTC.

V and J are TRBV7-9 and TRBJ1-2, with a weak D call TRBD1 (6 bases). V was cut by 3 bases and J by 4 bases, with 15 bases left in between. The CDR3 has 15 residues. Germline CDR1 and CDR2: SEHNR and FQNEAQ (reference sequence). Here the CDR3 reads CASSLAGQITYGYTF. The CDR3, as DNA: TGTGCCAGCAGCTTGGCTGGACAGATTACCTATGGCTACACCTTC.

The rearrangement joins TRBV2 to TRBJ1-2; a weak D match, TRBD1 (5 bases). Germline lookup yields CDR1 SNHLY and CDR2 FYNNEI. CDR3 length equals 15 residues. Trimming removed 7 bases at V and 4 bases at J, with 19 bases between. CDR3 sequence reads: CASIPGGDGSYGYTF. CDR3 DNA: TGTGCCAGCATTCCAGGCGGGGACGGGTCCTATGGCTACACCTTC.

CDR3 sequence reads: CASSVDDSSTDTQYF. CDR3 in DNA: TGTGCCAGCAGCGTAGATGATAGTTCCACAGATACGCAGTATTTT. The chain recombines TRBV9 with TRBJ2-3, with unresolved D. CDR1 is SGDLS and CDR2 is YYNGEE in the germline V gene. The CDR3 has 15 residues. The V end was cut by 0 bases, the J end by 2 bases, with 10 bases between.

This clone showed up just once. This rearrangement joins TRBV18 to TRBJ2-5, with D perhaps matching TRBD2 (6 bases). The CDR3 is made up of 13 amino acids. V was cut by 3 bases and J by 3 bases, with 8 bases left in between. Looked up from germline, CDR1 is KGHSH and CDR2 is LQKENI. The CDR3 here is CASSPPGEETQYF. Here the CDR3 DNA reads TGTGCCAGCTCACCCCCGGGGGAAGAGACCCAGTACTTC.